The 17 T cell receptor beta chains below all came from one sample that was sequenced in a study of CD8 T cells in ankylosing spondylitis. MiXCR, run by TCRdb on the 5' RACE reads, gives a single entry per CDR3 protein. Found here are roughly 230,000 distinct CDR3 sequences, 15% to 20% of them singletons; the top ten hold about a third. The sample consisted of blood, either unsorted or a sorted T cell fraction (not recorded which). All receptors come from a male donor with ankylosing spondylitis or in good health (not recorded which).

V usage is TRBV11-1 and J usage is TRBJ2-3; 7 positions match TRBD2. Per germline, CDR1 SGHAT and CDR2 FQDESV (reference sequence). This CDR3 contains 16 residues. V lost 4 bases, J lost 4 bases, and 11 bases stayed unmatched. The CDR3 here is CASSSSEQRDSDTQYF. CDR3 nucleotides: TGTGCCAGCAGCTCCTCGGAGCAGCGGGACTCAGATACGCAGTATTTT.

This clonotype occurred many times. The chain is built from TRBV6-4 and TRBJ2-2; D gene unclear. Looked up from germline, CDR1 is MRHNA and CDR2 is SNTAGT. V lost 0 bases and J 3 bases, leaving 8 bases between the germline ends. CDR3 length equals 15 residues. The CDR3 sequence is CASSDSPKHTGELFF. CDR3 DNA sequence: TGTGCCAGCAGTGACTCCCCGAAACACACCGGGGAGCTGTTTTTT.

This clonotype was found many times. The chain couples TRBV4-2 to TRBJ2-1; possibly TRBD2 for D (6 bases). The CDR3 has 16 amino acids. The V end lost 1 base, the J end lost 6 bases, and 16 bases lay between the germline ends. CDR1 is LGHNA, CDR2 YNFKEQ, per germline. CDR3 protein: CASSQGNSGGPNEQFF. The CDR3, as DNA: TGTGCCAGCAGCCAAGGTAATAGCGGAGGGCCCAATGAGCAGTTCTTC.

The chain employs TRBV6-2 or TRBV6-3 and TRBJ2-3; D remains ambiguous. The CDR3 is made up of 14 amino acids. CDR1 is MNHEY and CDR2 is SVGEGT in the germline V gene. The V gene lost 8 bases and the J gene lost 1 base, with 13 bases spanning the gap. The CDR3 DNA follows: TGTGCCAGCTCCGACCCAACTCGCACAGATACGCAGTATTTT. It yields the protein CASSDPTRTDTQYF.

This clonotype was counted a few times. The chain has TRBV6-1 and TRBJ1-5, with TRBD1 as a possible D gene (5 bases). V was trimmed by 8 bases and J by 7 bases, leaving 15 bases between them. Germline CDR1 reads MNHNS; CDR2 reads SASEGT. The CDR3 length is 13 residues. The CDR3 protein is CASLEMGGQPQHF. In DNA, the CDR3 is TGTGCCAGCCTAGAGATGGGGGGGCAGCCCCAGCATTTT.

In this sample, this clonotype turned up many times. This chain joins TRBV6-5 and TRBJ2-7, with D unclear. This CDR3 region has 16 residues. CDR1 is MNHEY, CDR2 SVGAGI, per germline. Between the trimmed V and J ends, which lost 1 base and 3 bases, there was a span of 16 bases. The CDR3 DNA follows: TGTGCCAGCAGTTACTACACCGGTTTTGGAGTCTACGAGCAGTACTTC. Encoded protein: CASSYYTGFGVYEQYF.

The chain carries TRBV7-2 and TRBJ2-1; D is ambiguous. The CDR3 has 11 residues. Deletions cut 6 bases from V and 9 bases from J, with 9 bases between. Per germline, CDR1 SGHTA and CDR2 FQGNSA. This CDR3 reads CASSGNIEQFF. CDR3 bases: TGTGCCAGCAGTGGGAACATTGAGCAGTTCTTC.

As DNA, the CDR3 is TGTGCCAGCAGTTTGTTGACAGGGGCGAATCAGCCCCAGCATTTT. It translates to CASSLLTGANQPQHF. V gene TRBV28 combines with J gene TRBJ1-5; 8 bases line up with TRBD1. Losses at the gene ends were 3 bases for V and 4 bases for J; bases not matched to a gene: 5. The CDR3 extends over 15 amino acids. From germline, CDR1 is MDHEN and CDR2 SYDVKM.

This clonotype was picked up a small number of times. This chain joins TRBV20-1 and TRBJ2-7; the D is unclear. This CDR3 region has 14 residues. V was shortened by 0 bases and J by 4 bases, with 13 bases between the two germline ends. Per the germline V gene, CDR1 is DFQATT and CDR2 is SNEGSKA (reference sequence). In DNA, the CDR3 is TGCAGTGCTAGAGATCGAGCGACTGTGTACGAGCAGTACTTC. Translating gives CSARDRATVYEQYF.

This clonotype was found a few times. The chain joins TRBV4-1 to TRBJ2-5, with unresolved D. CDR1 and CDR2 from the germline V gene are MGHRA and YSYEKL. Trimming removed 3 bases at V and 0 bases at J, with 2 bases between. The CDR3 is 12 amino acids. The CDR3 protein is CASSHDQETQYF. The DNA for the CDR3 is TGCGCCAGCAGCCACGACCAAGAGACCCAGTACTTC.

This clonotype was recorded a few times. The CDR3 region has the DNA TGTGCCAGCAGTTACGTGCTAGCGGGAGCTCAGCATGAGCAGTTCTTC. Its protein is CASSYVLAGAQHEQFF. The genes are TRBV6-2 or TRBV6-3 and TRBJ2-1; TRBD2 aligns across 10 bases. This CDR3 is built from 16 residues. The V gene end was trimmed by 2 bases and the J gene end by 8 bases; junction bases not matched to a gene: 9. Germline values: CDR1 MNHEY, CDR2 SVGEGT.

This chain joins TRBV19 and TRBJ1-1, with TRBD1 identical over 7 bases. V was clipped by 0 bases and J by 4 bases; unmatched bases: 8. In germline, CDR1 is LNHDA, CDR2 SQIVND (reference sequence). The CDR3 contains 16 residues. The CDR3 nucleotides read TGTGCCAGTAGTATAGACTCCAGGGGGAGGAGCACTGAAGCTTTCTTT. Its translation: CASSIDSRGRSTEAFF.

J is TRBJ2-7 and V is TRBV27; 8 nucleotides align to TRBD2. Trimming took 6 bases from V and 4 from J; bases not matched to a gene: 11. This CDR3 has 15 amino acids. Germline lookup yields CDR1 MNHEY and CDR2 SMNVEV (reference sequence). CDR3 sequence reads: CASRLRQAGEYEQYF. CDR3 coding DNA: TGTGCCAGCAGACTAAGACAAGCGGGAGAGTACGAGCAGTACTTC.

The rearrangement links TRBV9 to TRBJ2-7; D is undetermined. Per the germline V gene, CDR1 is SGDLS and CDR2 is YYNGEE. This CDR3 is 14 amino acids long. Between the trimmed V and J ends, which lost 4 bases and 2 bases, there was a span of 13 bases. The CDR3 protein is CASSPRGSPYEQYF. As DNA, the CDR3 is TGTGCCAGCAGCCCTCGTGGCAGCCCCTACGAGCAGTACTTC.

This sequence joins TRBV6-2 or TRBV6-3 and TRBJ2-6; the match to TRBD1 covers 8 bases. V shed 6 bases, J shed 1 base, and the junction held 11 bases outside the gene matches. Germline CDR1 MNHEY, CDR2 SVGEGT. CDR3 length equals 18 residues. The CDR3 region is CASSSADRGYSGANVLTF. DNA for the CDR3: TGTGCCAGCAGCTCCGCCGACAGGGGCTATTCTGGGGCCAACGTCCTGACTTTC.

V is TRBV15 and J is TRBJ2-7, with 9 nucleotides matching TRBD1. Per germline, CDR1 LNHNV and CDR2 YYDKDF (reference sequence). V shed 5 bases, J shed 5 bases, and the junction held 13 bases outside the gene matches. The CDR3 length is 16 residues. The CDR3, as DNA: TGTGCCACCAGCTCTCTTTCCGGGACAGGGCGAAACGAGCAGTACTTC. It translates to CATSSLSGTGRNEQYF.

This clonotype was observed a few times. The rearrangement joins TRBV5-1 to TRBJ2-7; 7 positions match TRBD2. Germline V gene sequence: CDR1 SGHRS, CDR2 YFSETQ. The CDR3 extends over 15 amino acids. The V segment lost 0 bases and the J segment 1 base; nucleotides outside the gene matches: 4. CDR3 amino acids: CASSLVGGSSYEQYF. For the CDR3, the DNA is TGCGCCAGCAGCTTGGTGGGCGGGAGTTCCTACGAGCAGTACTTC.